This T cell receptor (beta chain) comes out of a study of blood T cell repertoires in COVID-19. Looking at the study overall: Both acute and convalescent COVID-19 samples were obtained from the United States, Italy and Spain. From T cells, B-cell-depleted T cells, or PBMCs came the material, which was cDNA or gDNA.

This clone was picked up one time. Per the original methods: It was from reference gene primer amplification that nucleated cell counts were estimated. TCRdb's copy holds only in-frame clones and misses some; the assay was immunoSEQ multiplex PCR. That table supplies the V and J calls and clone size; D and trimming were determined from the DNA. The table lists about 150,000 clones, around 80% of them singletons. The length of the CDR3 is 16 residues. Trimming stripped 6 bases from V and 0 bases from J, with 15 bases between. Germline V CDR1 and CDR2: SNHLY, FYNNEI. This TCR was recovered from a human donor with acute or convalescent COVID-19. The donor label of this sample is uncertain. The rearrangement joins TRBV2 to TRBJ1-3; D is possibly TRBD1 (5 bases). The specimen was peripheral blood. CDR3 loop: CASSDSSQSSGNTIYF. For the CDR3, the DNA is TGTGCCAGCAGCGACAGTAGTCAGAGCTCTGGAAACACCATATATTTT.